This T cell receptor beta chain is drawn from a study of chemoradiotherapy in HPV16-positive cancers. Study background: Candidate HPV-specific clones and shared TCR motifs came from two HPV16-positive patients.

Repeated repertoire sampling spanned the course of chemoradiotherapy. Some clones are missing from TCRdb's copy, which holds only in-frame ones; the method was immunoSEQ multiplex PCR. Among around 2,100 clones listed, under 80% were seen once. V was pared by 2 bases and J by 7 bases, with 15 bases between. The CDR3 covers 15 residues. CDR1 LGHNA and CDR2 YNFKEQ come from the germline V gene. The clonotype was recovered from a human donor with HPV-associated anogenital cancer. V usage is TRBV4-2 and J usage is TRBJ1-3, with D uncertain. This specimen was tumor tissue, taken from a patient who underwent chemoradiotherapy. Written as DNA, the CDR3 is TGTGCCAGCAGCCAAACCCAAAGTGTCCCGAACACCATATATTTT. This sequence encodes CASSQTQSVPNTIYF.